This T cell receptor (beta chain) was identified during a study of T-cell reconstitution after alpha-beta-depleted transplantation in children. Study-wide findings and caveats: At day 60, the high TCRbeta diversity found in some patients originated from recipient T cells and thymic progenitors that had survived. About two months after transplant, alpha-beta T cells reportedly came from several hundred expanded graft clones. T-cell counts and diversity at one year post-transplant came mainly from newly produced T cells.

This clonotype was detected ten times or more. Its antigen is as yet unknown. TCRbeta library preparation incorporated unique molecular identifiers. MiXCR, applied by TCRdb to the PCR reads, yields one record per CDR3 protein. The repertoire holds 15,000 or so distinct CDR3 sequences, with 4.5% to 6% as singletons. The sequenced sample was PBMCs, obtained before TCRalphabeta/CD19-depleted stem cell transplant. The origin of this receptor is a boy between 10 and 17 years old with acute lymphoblastic leukemia, due to receive a stem cell transplant.

The CDR3, as DNA: TGTGCCAGCAGCCGGGGGGGCGGGAGCGACAATGAGCAGTTCTTC. Translation gives CASSRGGGSDNEQFF. This rearrangement joins TRBV9 to TRBJ2-1; 8 bases align to TRBD2. The CDR3 runs to 15 residues. Germline loops: CDR1 SGDLS, CDR2 YYNGEE. V was clipped by 4 bases and J by 5 bases; unmatched bases: 8.